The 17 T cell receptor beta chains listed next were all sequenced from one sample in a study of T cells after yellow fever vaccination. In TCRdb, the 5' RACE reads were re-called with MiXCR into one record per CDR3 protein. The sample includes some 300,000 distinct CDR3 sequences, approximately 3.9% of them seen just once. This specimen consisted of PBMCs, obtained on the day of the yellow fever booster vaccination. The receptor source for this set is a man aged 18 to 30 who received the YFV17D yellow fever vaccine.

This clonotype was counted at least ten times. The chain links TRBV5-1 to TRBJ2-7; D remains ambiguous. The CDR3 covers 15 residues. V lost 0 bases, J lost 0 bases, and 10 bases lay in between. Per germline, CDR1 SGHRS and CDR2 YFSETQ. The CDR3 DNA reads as TGCGCCAGCAGCTTGGGACTCACGAGCTCCTACGAGCAGTACTTC. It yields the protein CASSLGLTSSYEQYF.

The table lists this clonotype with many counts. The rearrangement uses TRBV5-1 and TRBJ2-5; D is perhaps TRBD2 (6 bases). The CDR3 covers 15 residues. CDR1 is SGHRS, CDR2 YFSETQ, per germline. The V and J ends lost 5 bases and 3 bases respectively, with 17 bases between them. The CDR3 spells CASSAIGWGEETQYF. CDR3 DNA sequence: TGCGCCAGCAGTGCTATAGGATGGGGGGAAGAGACCCAGTACTTC.

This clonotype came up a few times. In nucleotides, the CDR3 is TGTGCCAGCAGGCCCGACAGGGGGTCGAGCGCTGAAGCTTTCTTT. Translated: CASRPDRGSSAEAFF. The V gene is TRBV5-6, the J gene TRBJ1-1, with 9 bases identical to TRBD1. The CDR3 is 15 amino acids. V trimming: 5 bases; J trimming: 6 bases; junction bases outside the gene matches: 11. Looked up from germline, CDR1 is SGHDT and CDR2 is YYEEEE.

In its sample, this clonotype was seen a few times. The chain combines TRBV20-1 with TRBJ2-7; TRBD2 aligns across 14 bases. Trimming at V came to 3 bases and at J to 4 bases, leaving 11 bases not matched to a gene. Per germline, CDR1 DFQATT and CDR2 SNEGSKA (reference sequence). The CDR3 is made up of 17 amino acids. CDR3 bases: TGCAGTGCTAGCGGACTAGCGGGGGGCCCTTTTAGATACGAGCAGTACGTC. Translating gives CSASGLAGGPFRYEQYV.

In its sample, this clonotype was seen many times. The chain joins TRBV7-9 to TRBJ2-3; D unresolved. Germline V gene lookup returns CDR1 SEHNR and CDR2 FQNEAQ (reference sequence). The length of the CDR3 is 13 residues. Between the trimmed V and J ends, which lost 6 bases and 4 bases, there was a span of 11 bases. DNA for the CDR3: TGTGCCAGCAGACTGGCCGGTGCAGATACGCAGTATTTT. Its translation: CASRLAGADTQYF. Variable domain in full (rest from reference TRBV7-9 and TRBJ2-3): DTGVSQNPRHKITKRGQNVTFRCDPISEHNRLYWYRQTLGQGPEFLTYFQNEAQLEKSRLLSDRFSAERPKGSFSTLEIQRTEQGDSAMYLCASRLAGADTQYFGPGTRLTVL.

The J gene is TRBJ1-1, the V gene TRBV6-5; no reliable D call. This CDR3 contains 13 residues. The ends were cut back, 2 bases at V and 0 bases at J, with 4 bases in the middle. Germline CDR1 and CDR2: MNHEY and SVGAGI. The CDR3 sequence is CASSYLMNTEAFF. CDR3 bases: TGTGCCAGCAGTTACCTAATGAACACTGAAGCTTTCTTT.

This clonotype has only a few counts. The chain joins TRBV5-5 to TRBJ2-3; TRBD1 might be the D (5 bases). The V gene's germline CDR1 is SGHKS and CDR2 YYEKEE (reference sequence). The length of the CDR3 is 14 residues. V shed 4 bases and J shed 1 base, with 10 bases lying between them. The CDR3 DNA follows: TGTGCCAGCAGCGGGCCCAGGGGCACAGATACGCAGTATTTT. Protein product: CASSGPRGTDTQYF.

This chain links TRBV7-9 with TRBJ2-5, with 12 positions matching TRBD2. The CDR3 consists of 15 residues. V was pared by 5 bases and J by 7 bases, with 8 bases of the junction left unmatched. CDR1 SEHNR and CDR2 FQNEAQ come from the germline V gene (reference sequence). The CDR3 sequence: CASSLTTSGRATQYF. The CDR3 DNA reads TGTGCCAGCAGCCTGACGACTAGCGGGAGAGCGACCCAGTACTTC.

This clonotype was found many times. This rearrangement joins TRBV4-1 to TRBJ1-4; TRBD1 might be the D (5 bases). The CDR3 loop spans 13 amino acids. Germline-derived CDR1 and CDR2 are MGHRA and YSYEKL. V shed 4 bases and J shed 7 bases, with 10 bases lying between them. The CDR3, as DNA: TGCGCCAGCAGCCGGGGGGACGGTGAAAAACTGTTTTTT. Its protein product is CASSRGDGEKLFF.

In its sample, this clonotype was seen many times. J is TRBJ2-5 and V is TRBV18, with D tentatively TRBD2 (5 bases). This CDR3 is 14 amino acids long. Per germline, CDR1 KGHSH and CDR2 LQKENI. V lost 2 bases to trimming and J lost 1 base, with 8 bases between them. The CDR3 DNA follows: TGTGCCAGCTCACCAAGAGGGATCCAAGAGACCCAGTACTTC. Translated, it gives CASSPRGIQETQYF. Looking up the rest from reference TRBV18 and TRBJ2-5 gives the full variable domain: NAGVMQNPRHLVRRRGQEARLRCSPMKGHSHVYWYRQLPEEGLKFMVYLQKENIIDESGMPKERFSAEFPKEGPSILRIQQVVRGDSAAYFCASSPRGIQETQYFGPGTRLLVL.

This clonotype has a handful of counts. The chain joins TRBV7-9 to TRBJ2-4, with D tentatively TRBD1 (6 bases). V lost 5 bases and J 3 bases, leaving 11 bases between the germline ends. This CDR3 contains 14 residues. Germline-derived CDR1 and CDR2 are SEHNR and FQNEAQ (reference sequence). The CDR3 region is CASSQGYSKNIQYF. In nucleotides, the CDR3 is TGTGCCAGCAGCCAGGGGTACAGCAAAAACATTCAGTACTTC.

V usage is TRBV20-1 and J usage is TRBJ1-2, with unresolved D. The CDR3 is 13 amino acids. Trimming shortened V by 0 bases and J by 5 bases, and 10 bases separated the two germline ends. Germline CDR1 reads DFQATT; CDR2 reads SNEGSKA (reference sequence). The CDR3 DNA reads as TGCAGTGCTAGAGAGGCAGGTTATTATGGCTACACCTTC. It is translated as CSAREAGYYGYTF.

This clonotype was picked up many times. The CDR3 DNA follows: TGTGCCAGCTCACCACCGCAAGGGGGGACCTACAATGAGCAGTTCTTC. Translated, it gives CASSPPQGGTYNEQFF. This chain joins TRBV18 and TRBJ2-1; D might be TRBD1 or TRBD2, each matching 6 bases. V was shortened by 0 bases and J by 2 bases, with 11 bases between the two germline ends. Germline V lookup: CDR1 KGHSH, CDR2 LQKENI. This CDR3 has 16 amino acids. Based on the CDR3 plus reference TRBV18 and TRBJ2-1, the full variable domain is NAGVMQNPRHLVRRRGQEARLRCSPMKGHSHVYWYRQLPEEGLKFMVYLQKENIIDESGMPKERFSAEFPKEGPSILRIQQVVRGDSAAYFCASSPPQGGTYNEQFFGPGTRLTVL.

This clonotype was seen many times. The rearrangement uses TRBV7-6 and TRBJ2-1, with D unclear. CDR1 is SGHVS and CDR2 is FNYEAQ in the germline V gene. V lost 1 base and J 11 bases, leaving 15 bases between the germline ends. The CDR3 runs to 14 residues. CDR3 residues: CASSLVETGPKQFF. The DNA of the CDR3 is TGTGCCAGCAGCTTAGTAGAGACGGGCCCTAAGCAGTTCTTC.

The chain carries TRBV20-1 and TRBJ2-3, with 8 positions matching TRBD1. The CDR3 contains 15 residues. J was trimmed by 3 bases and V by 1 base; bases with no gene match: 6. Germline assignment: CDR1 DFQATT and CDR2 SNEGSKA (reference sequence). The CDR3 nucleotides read TGCAGTGCTAGAGGGAGGACAGGGATGACAGATACGCAGTATTTT. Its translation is CSARGRTGMTDTQYF.

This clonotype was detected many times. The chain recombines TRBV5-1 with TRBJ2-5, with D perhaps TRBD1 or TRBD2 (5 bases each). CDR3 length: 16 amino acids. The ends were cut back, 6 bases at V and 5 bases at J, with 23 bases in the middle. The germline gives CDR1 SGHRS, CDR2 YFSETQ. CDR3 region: CASTLQGPARGETQYF. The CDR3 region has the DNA TGCGCCAGCACTCTCCAGGGTCCAGCCCGAGGGGAGACCCAGTACTTC.

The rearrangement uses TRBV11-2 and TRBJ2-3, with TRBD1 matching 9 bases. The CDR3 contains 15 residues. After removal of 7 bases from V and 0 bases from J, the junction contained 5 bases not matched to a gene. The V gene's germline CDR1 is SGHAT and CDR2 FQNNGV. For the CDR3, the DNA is TGTGCCAGCACCCTCGGGACAGGGAGCACAGATACGCAGTATTTT. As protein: CASTLGTGSTDTQYF. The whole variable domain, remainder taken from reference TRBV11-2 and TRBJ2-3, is EAGVAQSPRYKIIEKRQSVAFWCNPISGHATLYWYQQILGQGPKLLIQFQNNGVVDDSQLPKDRFSAERLKGVDSTLKIQPAKLEDSAVYLCASTLGTGSTDTQYFGPGTRLTVL.